The clone carrying this T cell receptor (beta chain) has only a few counts. Its antigen is as yet unknown. The data are from a study of shared clonotypes between healthy human individuals. As for the study in general: In total, the donors were two women and a few men aged 18 to 49. For every donor, three CD4 naive, three CD4 memory, two CD8 naive and one CD8 memory plates were used.

The assay was immunoSEQ multiplex PCR, and TCRdb's table has in-frame clones only and misses some. The sample contains about 1.1 million clones, 75% to 80% of which appear only once. Trimming took 2 bases from V and 3 from J, leaving 10 bases between them. Germline-derived CDR1 and CDR2 are SGHRS and YFSETQ. The CDR3 length is 14 residues. Notes on the study in general: Rarefaction gave evidence that sorted-subset sequencing remained incomplete despite large depth.

The study drew all its donors from Caucasian adults living in Nashville, Tennessee. This clonotype was obtained from a man younger than 30 in good health. Some clones in this sample may be carry-over from other donors' samples. This sequence joins TRBV5-1 and TRBJ2-3; D gene uncertain. Sequenced: memory CD4+ T cells from PBMCs. The subset denotes: CD45RA-negative fraction. CDR3 coding DNA: TGCGCCAGCAGCTTCACTCGGAGTACAGATACGCAGTATTTT. Protein sequence: CASSFTRSTDTQYF.